This T cell receptor (beta chain) was identified in a study of PD-L1 blockade in urothelial cancer. This clone was picked up one time. Noted time point: pretreatment peripheral blood. This table comes from immunoSEQ multiplex PCR, and its TCRdb copy is limited to in-frame clones, with some not included. The sample consists of roughly 87,000 clones, 70% to 90% of them appearing once. V was clipped by 3 bases and J by 10 bases; unmatched bases: 12. The CDR3 is made up of 16 amino acids. From germline, CDR1 is SGHNT and CDR2 YYREEE (reference sequence). The TCR sequence derives from a woman older than 75 with urothelial cancer. The rearrangement joins TRBV5-4 to TRBJ2-1; 11 bases match TRBD2. Sequencing used PBMCs, obtained around atezolizumab (anti-PD-L1) treatment. The CDR3 loop reads CASSSASSGRLGEQFF. CDR3 in DNA: TGTGCCAGCAGCTCTGCGTCTAGCGGGAGGTTAGGGGAGCAGTTCTTC.